A single sample is the source of the 29 T cell receptor beta chains below, sequenced in a study of blood T cells in healthy people across ages. Through a sample-barcoded 5' primer and a J-beta primer mix, a second PCR was run for about 6 to 12 cycles. TCRdb re-called the 5' RACE reads through MiXCR, storing one row per CDR3 protein. The top ten hold around 18% of the sample, which has 790,000 or so distinct CDR3 sequences, about 46% seen once. Sequencing used blood. The source of these receptors is an elderly man in good health.

This clonotype was counted ten times or more. In DNA, the CDR3 is TGTGCCAGCAGCGTAGGGCTAGCGGAATCAACCTACGAGCAGTACTTC. Protein sequence: CASSVGLAESTYEQYF. V is TRBV9 and J is TRBJ2-7; TRBD2 aligns across 7 bases. CDR3 length: 16 amino acids. V shed 0 bases, J shed 2 bases, and the junction held 8 bases outside the gene matches. Germline V gene sequence: CDR1 SGDLS, CDR2 YYNGEE.

Only one count was recorded for this clonotype. J is TRBJ2-3 and V is TRBV7-2; 9 bases match TRBD2. With 3 bases clipped from V and 5 bases from J, the junction kept 9 bases outside the gene matches. Germline lookup yields CDR1 SGHTA and CDR2 FQGNSA. The CDR3 spans 16 residues. The CDR3 here is CASSFASGNAGDTQYF. For the CDR3, the DNA is TGTGCCAGCAGCTTCGCTAGCGGGAATGCGGGAGATACGCAGTATTTT.

This clonotype showed up just a few times. The V call is TRBV7-2, the J call TRBJ2-1, with 7 bases identical to TRBD2. The DNA end lines up better with TRBJ2-7; the J call may be wrong. Germline lookup yields CDR1 SGHTA and CDR2 FQGNSA. The CDR3 extends over 16 amino acids. The CDR3 spells CASSVSSGYSYNEQYF. CDR3 sequence (DNA): TGTGCCAGCAGCGTCTCTAGCGGTTATTCCTACAATGAGCAGTACTTC.

The chain joins TRBV7-9 to TRBJ2-7, with 13 bases identical to TRBD2. CDR1 is SEHNR, CDR2 FQNEAQ, per germline (reference sequence). Trimming took 1 base from V and 3 from J; bases not matched to a gene: 9. There are 18 residues in the CDR3. The CDR3 DNA follows: TGTGCCAGCAGCTTAGTTAGACTAGCGGGAGGATGGAGCTACGAGCAGTACTTC. Translation gives CASSLVRLAGGWSYEQYF. Complete variable domain (other parts from reference TRBV7-9 and TRBJ2-7): DTGVSQNPRHKITKRGQNVTFRCDPISEHNRLYWYRQTLGQGPEFLTYFQNEAQLEKSRLLSDRFSAERPKGSFSTLEIQRTEQGDSAMYLCASSLVRLAGGWSYEQYFGPGTRLTVT.

This chain uses TRBV27 with TRBJ2-3, with 10 positions matching TRBD1. The CDR3 runs to 15 residues. Germline CDR1 reads MNHEY; CDR2 reads SMNVEV (reference sequence). After removal of 1 base from V and 3 bases from J, the junction contained 1 base not matched to a gene. The CDR3 is CASSLWTGGTDTQYF. Here the CDR3 DNA reads TGTGCCAGCAGTTTATGGACAGGGGGGACAGATACGCAGTATTTT.

A remark on this clonotype: This may be a read error, as it is one base from a much larger clone. The chain combines TRBV25-1 with TRBJ2-3; perhaps TRBD2 as D (6 bases). There are 17 residues in the CDR3. CDR1 is MGHDK, CDR2 SYGVNS, per germline. V lost 2 bases, J lost 4 bases, and 19 bases lay in between. The CDR3 DNA reads TGTGCCAGCAGTGAAAAGGAGCGGATGTCTAGCGCAGATACGCAGTATTTT. Translation gives CASSEKERMSSADTQYF.

This clonotype was recorded only once. The chain recombines TRBV12-3 or TRBV12-4 with TRBJ2-3; D is possibly TRBD1 (6 bases). Trimming pared 2 bases from V and 2 bases from J, leaving 14 bases between. This CDR3 is built from 16 residues. DNA of the CDR3: TGTGCCAGCAGTTTAAATGGACAGAGCTACACAGATACGCAGTATTTT. Translated, it gives CASSLNGQSYTDTQYF.

The V and J genes are TRBV3-1 and TRBJ2-7; 7 bases are shared with TRBD1. The length of the CDR3 is 13 residues. J lost 4 bases, V lost 4 bases, and 4 bases had no gene match. CDR1 LGHDT and CDR2 YNNKEL come from the germline V gene (reference sequence). This chain's CDR3 is CASSRRQGYEQYF. The CDR3 DNA reads TGTGCCAGCAGCCGAAGACAGGGTTACGAGCAGTACTTC.

This clonotype was counted many times. The chain uses TRBV30 and TRBJ1-6; 9 nucleotides match TRBD1. The length of the CDR3 is 13 residues. Germline trimming cut 2 bases from V and 12 bases from J; bases unmatched to any gene: 5. CDR1 is GTSNPN and CDR2 is SVGIG in the germline V gene (reference sequence). CDR3 coding DNA: TGTGCCTGGAGTACCCGGGACAGGGAACCCCTCCACTTT. Protein sequence: CAWSTRDREPLHF.

This chain joins TRBV29-1 and TRBJ2-1, with 8 positions matching TRBD2. CDR1 is SQVTM, CDR2 ANQGSEA, per germline. The V gene end was trimmed by 4 bases and the J gene end by 0 bases; junction bases not matched to a gene: 5. There are 15 residues in the CDR3. CDR3 sequence: CSVVGSGASYNEQFF. The CDR3 DNA reads as TGCAGCGTTGTGGGTAGCGGGGCCTCCTACAATGAGCAGTTCTTC.

The chain's CDR3 is CSAAPGDPTYNEQFF. CDR3 in DNA: TGCAGTGCTGCCCCAGGGGACCCAACCTACAATGAGCAGTTCTTC. The gene calls are TRBV20-1 and TRBJ2-1, with a possible D match to TRBD1 (6 bases). Germline V gives CDR1 DFQATT, CDR2 SNEGSKA (reference sequence). The CDR3 extends over 15 amino acids. The V end was cut by 5 bases, the J end by 2 bases, with 16 bases between.

The J gene is TRBJ2-7, the V gene TRBV2; 9 bases align to TRBD1. The CDR3 loop spans 15 amino acids. Germline V lookup: CDR1 SNHLY, CDR2 FYNNEI. V lost 7 bases and J lost 1; bases outside the gene matches: 8. CDR3 residues: CASTPGTGFSYEQYF. The CDR3, as DNA: TGTGCCAGCACCCCTGGGACAGGGTTTTCCTACGAGCAGTACTTC. Full variable domain (rest looked up from reference TRBV2 and TRBJ2-7): EPEVTQTPSHQVTQMGQEVILRCVPISNHLYFYWYRQILGQKVEFLVSFYNNEISEKSEIFDDQFSVERPDGSNFTLKIRSTKLEDSAMYFCASTPGTGFSYEQYFGPGTRLTVT.

This clonotype was observed a few times. The genes are TRBV15 and TRBJ2-7, with 8 bases lining up with TRBD1. Germline V gives CDR1 LNHNV, CDR2 YYDKDF (reference sequence). V shed 2 bases and J 0 bases; nucleotides not matched to a gene: 6. This CDR3 contains 16 residues. Here the CDR3 reads CATSRLRTGSSYEQYF. The CDR3 DNA sequence: TGTGCCACCAGCAGACTGCGGACAGGGAGCTCCTACGAGCAGTACTTC.

This chain uses TRBV29-1 with TRBJ2-7; 13 nucleotides line up with TRBD2. The length of the CDR3 is 13 residues. Germline V CDR1 and CDR2: SQVTM, ANQGSEA. V dropped 7 bases and J dropped 0; count of bases not matched to a gene: 0. The CDR3 sequence: CSGLAGGSYEQYF. CDR3 nucleotide sequence: TGCAGCGGACTAGCGGGAGGCTCCTACGAGCAGTACTTC.

This clonotype was seen many times. V and J are TRBV20-1 and TRBJ2-7, with 9 positions matching TRBD1. Germline V CDR1 and CDR2: DFQATT, SNEGSKA (reference sequence). Losses at the gene ends were 5 bases for V and 5 bases for J; bases not matched to a gene: 13. CDR3 length: 15 residues. CDR3 sequence: CSAFRTGGAGDEQYF. CDR3 coding DNA: TGCAGTGCTTTCAGAACAGGGGGCGCAGGAGACGAGCAGTACTTC.

This clonotype was counted a few times. V is TRBV5-1 and J is TRBJ2-1, with TRBD2 identical over 8 bases. Per the germline V gene, CDR1 is SGHRS and CDR2 is YFSETQ. V shed 4 bases, J shed 5 bases, and the junction held 8 bases outside the gene matches. This CDR3 has 15 amino acids. CDR3 sequence: CASSPGGTWNNEQFF. CDR3 sequence (DNA): TGCGCCAGCAGCCCGGGGGGGACCTGGAACAATGAGCAGTTCTTC.

The rearrangement joins TRBV29-1 to TRBJ2-7; TRBD2 is a possible D gene (5 bases). Trimming took 7 bases from V and 6 from J, leaving 16 bases between them. The CDR3 runs 12 residues. Germline V gene data show CDR1 as SQVTM and CDR2 as ANQGSEA. The CDR3, as DNA: TGCAGCGCGGACGGAGGATTCGGCGAGCAGTACTTC. It specifies CSADGGFGEQYF.

V is TRBV4-1 and J is TRBJ2-1, with D perhaps TRBD2 (6 bases). The V end lost 2 bases, the J end lost 6 bases, and 14 bases lay between the germline ends. The germline CDR1 and CDR2 sequences are MGHRA and YSYEKL. The CDR3 covers 15 residues. Here the CDR3 reads CASSQLGGTVNEQFF. In DNA, the CDR3 is TGCGCCAGCAGCCAACTCGGAGGGACCGTCAATGAGCAGTTCTTC.

The chain carries TRBV15 and TRBJ2-1; 7 nucleotides agree with TRBD2. Germline CDR1 reads LNHNV; CDR2 reads YYDKDF (reference sequence). The CDR3 loop spans 11 amino acids. The V gene end was trimmed by 6 bases and the J gene end by 7 bases; junction bases not matched to a gene: 0. CDR3 coding DNA: TGTGCCACCAGGGGAGGGAATGAGCAGTTCTTC. Translation: CATRGGNEQFF.

The rearrangement joins TRBV27 to TRBJ2-5, with TRBD2 matching 7 bases. The ends lost 5 bases at V and 3 bases at J; junction bases unmatched: 9. This CDR3 region has 15 residues. Germline V gene lookup returns CDR1 MNHEY and CDR2 SMNVEV (reference sequence). This CDR3 reads CASSLSGDYEETQYF. CDR3 in DNA: TGTGCCAGCAGTCTCAGCGGGGACTATGAAGAGACCCAGTACTTC.

V is TRBV20-1 and J is TRBJ2-7, with 12 bases aligning to TRBD2. The CDR3 consists of 14 residues. V was pared by 6 bases and J by 6 bases, with 9 bases of the junction left unmatched. Germline CDR1 and CDR2: DFQATT and SNEGSKA (reference sequence). DNA of the CDR3: TGCAGTGCCCCTAGACTAGCGGGAGATCTCGAGCAGTACTTC. Translating it yields CSAPRLAGDLEQYF.

As for this clonotype: One base away lies a much larger clone, so this may be a sequencing read error. The rearrangement links TRBV29-1 to TRBJ2-1; perhaps TRBD2 as D (6 bases). The CDR3 runs to 12 residues. Trimming pared 5 bases from V and 10 bases from J, leaving 15 bases between. Germline V gene sequence: CDR1 SQVTM, CDR2 ANQGSEA. The CDR3 loop is CSVRAGPYEQFF. The CDR3 DNA reads TGCAGCGTTCGGGCGGGGCCCTACGAGCAGTTCTTC.

The chain combines TRBV11-3 with TRBJ2-3; D is ambiguous. Germline V gives CDR1 SGHNT, CDR2 YENEEA. This CDR3 has 15 residues. V lost 2 bases and J lost 0, with 9 bases in between. In nucleotides, the CDR3 is TGTGCCAGCAGCTTAACCCGGTCTAGCACAGATACGCAGTATTTT. This encodes CASSLTRSSTDTQYF.

This clonotype was counted a few times. The rearrangement uses TRBV4-2 and TRBJ1-6; D is unresolved. Trimming shortened V by 0 bases and J by 8 bases, and 11 bases separated the two germline ends. From germline, CDR1 is LGHNA and CDR2 YNFKEQ. The CDR3 is 15 amino acids. CDR3 DNA sequence: TGTGCCAGCAGCCAAGACCTCCGATCCGATTCACCCCTCCACTTT. Its translation is CASSQDLRSDSPLHF.

This clonotype was seen only a few times. The chain recombines TRBV2 with TRBJ2-6; no clear D gene. Trimming removed 4 bases from V and 2 bases from J, with 0 bases in between. Germline V gene lookup returns CDR1 SNHLY and CDR2 FYNNEI. This CDR3 is built from 12 residues. CDR3 amino acids: CASSAGANVLTF. The CDR3 DNA reads as TGTGCCAGCAGTGCTGGGGCCAACGTCCTGACTTTC.

This clonotype was observed a few times. The chain joins TRBV29-1 to TRBJ2-1, with D unresolved. The V end lost 0 bases, the J end lost 13 bases, and 19 bases lay between the germline ends. The CDR3 length is 14 residues. Germline CDR1 SQVTM, CDR2 ANQGSEA. CDR3 DNA: TGCAGCGTTGAAGAAGTGGTACTGGGTTGGGAACAGTTCTTC. Protein product: CSVEEVVLGWEQFF.

Concerning this clonotype itself: Just one base apart from a much larger clone, this may be a read error. This rearrangement joins TRBV6-4 to TRBJ2-1, with TRBD2 matching over 7 bases. The J call is in doubt because the DNA end fits TRBJ2-7 better. There are 14 residues in the CDR3. The germline V gene has CDR1 MRHNA and CDR2 SNTAGT. CDR3 amino acids: CASKSSGEGNEQYF. The DNA for the CDR3 is TGTGCCAGCAAAAGCAGCGGGGAAGGCAATGAGCAGTACTTC.

The chain couples TRBV12-3 or TRBV12-4 to TRBJ1-5, with 7 bases matching TRBD1. The CDR3 runs to 14 residues. J was trimmed by 2 bases and V by 6 bases; bases with no gene match: 4. CDR3 DNA: TGTGCCAGCAGACCTACAGGGGGCAATCAGCCCCAGCATTTT. It encodes CASRPTGGNQPQHF.

This clonotype was counted between two and nine times. The chain has TRBV12-3 or TRBV12-4 and TRBJ2-7, with 7 bases lining up with TRBD1. The CDR3 extends over 14 amino acids. V shed 5 bases, J shed 3 bases, and the junction held 7 bases outside the gene matches. The CDR3 sequence is CASSRAGGLYEQYF. CDR3 in DNA: TGTGCCAGCAGTCGGGCAGGGGGTCTCTACGAGCAGTACTTC.